The entry below describes one T cell receptor (beta chain). The sample holds one count of this clone. Its antigen is not yet known. No qualities accompany the bases; no much larger clone lies one base away. The time point label on this specimen signifies: before neoadjuvant nivolumab. None of the patients had received prior systemic or radiation treatment, and all were newly diagnosed with stage II-IVA oral cavity squamous cell carcinoma. Everyone in the cohort had locally advanced, HPV-negative oral cavity squamous cell carcinoma. No culture maintenance or expansion was done, as the peripheral blood mononuclear cells went straight to analysis. The samples were obtained from a longitudinal correlative study of a single-arm phase II trial testing neoadjuvant nivolumab in oral cavity squamous cell carcinoma. Genomic DNA-based TCRbeta sequencing was performed on subject-matched pre- and post-treatment PBMCs and tumors from three responders and three non-responders. Peripheral blood mononuclear cells were drawn once before nivolumab treatment and a second time after treatment, when surgery took place. Genomic DNA was isolated from PBMCs using the Maxwell RSC DNA from Cells kit.

The entry originates in a study of neoadjuvant anti-PD-1 for oral cavity cancer listed by TCRdb under 2021. At the level of the whole study: Patients mostly received three to four biweekly doses of nivolumab at 3 mg/kg before curative-intent surgical resection. A 33% response rate was observed in the parent correlative cohort, in which more than ten patients were included. A fourth nivolumab dose was given around day 43 to patients without progression, and definitive surgical resection was performed in those patients on days 50-56. Patients with complete response, partial response or stable disease by RECIST 1.1 were defined as responders, whereas patients with progression were defined as non-responders. Study-level results and caveats: Only a few patients per response group were included in the TCR analyses, and larger cohorts for validation were called for by the authors. Higher pretreatment blood Treg/Th17 ratios correlated with higher pretreatment blood TCRbeta clonality and lower post-treatment tumor TCRbeta clonality. After neoadjuvant nivolumab, non-responders showed significantly higher T cell clonality (Gini index) in PBMCs than responders did.

Looking up the germline V gene yields CDR1 SGDLS and CDR2 YYNGEE. The CDR3 numbers 15 residues from cysteine through phenylalanine. Just the 45-base CDR3 DNA is kept, in frame starting at base 1. Ends trimmed: V by 4 bases, J by 9 bases; bases unmatched to a gene: 6. PBMC libraries used mostly around 0.5 ug of input genomic DNA for deep sequencing, with six replicates per sample. TCRbeta libraries were prepared with the immunoSEQ hsTCRbeta kit according to the manufacturer's instructions. Sequencing of the completed libraries took place using an Illumina NovaSeq 6000 S4 flow cell after they had been pooled to 3 nM. The authors' pipeline ran thus. The immunoSEQ Analyzer handled quality control and preprocessing of the raw data. The analysis was limited to productive rearrangements, and each clonotype was defined by a unique CDR3 amino acid sequence. Repertoire clonality was estimated as the Gini-Simpson index, computed with the R package tcR. Student's t test was used to compare Gini indices, while Pearson correlation assessed associations with tumor size change. The clones in this table, taken by TCRdb from immuneACCESS, are in-frame only. Not every clone is retained; where verified, under half of the shortfall comes from an unresolved V gene, and the cause of the rest is unknown. The V and J calls and clone size come from that table; D and trimming were worked out from the DNA. For this sample the table gives 60,000 to 75,000 clones, of which 70% to 85% were detected only once. The top ten constitute 2.5% to 3% of the sample.

Recombination connected TRBV9 to TRBJ2-2; 13 nucleotides in the junction match TRBD2. The input for sequencing was PBMCs, taken before nivolumab (anti-PD-1) treatment. This TCR was sampled from a person aged 35 to 85 with oral cavity squamous cell carcinoma. The bases read TGTGCCAGCAGCCCCTGGACTAGCGGGAGTTGGGAGCTGTTTTTT. It codes for CASSPWTSGSWELFF.